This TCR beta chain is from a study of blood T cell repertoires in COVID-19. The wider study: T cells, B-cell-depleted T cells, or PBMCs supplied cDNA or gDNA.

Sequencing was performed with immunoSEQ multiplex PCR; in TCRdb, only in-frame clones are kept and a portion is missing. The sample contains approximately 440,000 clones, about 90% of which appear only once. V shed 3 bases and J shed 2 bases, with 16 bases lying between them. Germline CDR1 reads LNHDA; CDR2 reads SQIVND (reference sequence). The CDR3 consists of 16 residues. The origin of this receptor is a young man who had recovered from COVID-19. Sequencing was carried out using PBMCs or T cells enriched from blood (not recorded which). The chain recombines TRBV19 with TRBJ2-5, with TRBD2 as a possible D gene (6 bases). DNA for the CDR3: TGTGCCAGTAGTATTGAGGGCGGGGCAAGACAAGAGACCCAGTACTTC. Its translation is CASSIEGGARQETQYF.